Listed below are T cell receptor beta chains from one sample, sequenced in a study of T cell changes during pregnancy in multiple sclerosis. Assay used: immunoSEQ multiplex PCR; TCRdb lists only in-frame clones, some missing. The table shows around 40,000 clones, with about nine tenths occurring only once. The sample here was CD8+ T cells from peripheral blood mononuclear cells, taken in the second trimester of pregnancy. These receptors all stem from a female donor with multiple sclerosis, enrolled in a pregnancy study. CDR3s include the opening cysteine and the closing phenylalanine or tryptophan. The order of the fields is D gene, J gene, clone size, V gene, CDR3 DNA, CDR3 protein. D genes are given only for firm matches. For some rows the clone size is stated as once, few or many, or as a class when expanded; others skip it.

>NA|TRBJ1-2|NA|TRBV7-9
TGTGCCACCTCGGCGGGCGGCTATGGCTACACCTTC
CATSAGGYGYTF
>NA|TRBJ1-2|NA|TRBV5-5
TGTGCCAGCAGCTTGGTTTGGGGGCTAAATGATGGCTACACCTTC
CASSLVWGLNDGYTF
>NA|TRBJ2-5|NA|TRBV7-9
TGTGCCAGCAGCATCGGACAGTTCCAAGAGACCCAGTACTTC
CASSIGQFQETQYF
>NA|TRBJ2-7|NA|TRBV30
TGTGCCTGGAGTGTGTCGGGGGTTCAGCAGTACTTC
CAWSVSGVQQYF
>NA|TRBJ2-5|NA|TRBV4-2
TGTGCCAGCAGCCAGGGGCGGACAGCGGAGACCCAGTACTTC
CASSQGRTAETQYF
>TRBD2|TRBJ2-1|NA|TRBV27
TGTGCCAGCAGTTCGGGACTAGCGGGAGGCCCAGGCGAGTTCTTC
CASSSGLAGGPGEFF
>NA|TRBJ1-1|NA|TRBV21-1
TGTGCCAGCAGCAAAGTGAAGCGGCTTAGGATTCTCACTGAAGCTTTCTTT
CASSKVKRLRILTEAFF
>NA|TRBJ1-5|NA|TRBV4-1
TGCGCCAGCAGCCCGGAGGGCAATCAGCCCCAGCATTTT
CASSPEGNQPQHF
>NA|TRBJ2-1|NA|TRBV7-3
TGTGCCAGCAGCGCCACTCCGGGATTAACCTACAATGAGCAGTTCTTC
CASSATPGLTYNEQFF
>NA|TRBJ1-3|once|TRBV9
TGTGCCAGCAGCACCAACCTGGGGAGCTCTGGAAACACCATATATTTT
CASSTNLGSSGNTIYF
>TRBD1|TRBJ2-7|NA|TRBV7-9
TGTGCCAGCAGCACCCCGGGACAGGGCCACGAGCAGTACTTC
CASSTPGQGHEQYF
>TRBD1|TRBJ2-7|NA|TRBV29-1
TGCAGCGCCCGGGACAGGGGTACAAACTCCTACGAGCAGTACTTC
CSARDRGTNSYEQYF
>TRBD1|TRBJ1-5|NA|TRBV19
TGTGCCAGTAGTATAGATCACGGGACAGGGTCAAATCAGCCCCAGCATTTT
CASSIDHGTGSNQPQHF
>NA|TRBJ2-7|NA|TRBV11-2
TGTGCCAGCAGCTTGGCGGTGTCGTCCTACGAGCAGTACTTC
CASSLAVSSYEQYF
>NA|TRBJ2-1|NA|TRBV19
TGTGCCAGTAGGGCAGGGGCCTACAATGAGCAGTTCTTC
CASRAGAYNEQFF